This TCR beta chain was profiled in a study of T-cell memory formation after mild COVID-19. V lost 0 bases and J 2 bases, leaving 11 bases between the germline ends. Germline V gene sequence: CDR1 SGHTA, CDR2 FQGNSA. This CDR3 has 15 amino acids. Study conclusions and caveats: CD4+ contracting clones were mainly CM and EM; CD8+ ones, EMRA. From day 15 to 85, contracting clones were balanced between CD4 and CD8, whereas later expanders leaned toward CD4+. Pre-infection memory harbored some responding clones, suggesting cross-reactive memory joined.

One entry per CDR3 protein, called by TCRdb with MiXCR from the 5' RACE reads. The sample records approximately 150,000 distinct CDR3 sequences, roughly a fifth being singletons. This clonotype showed up just a few times. Antigen specificity is unknown. The sample was PBMCs or a T cell subset sorted from them (not recorded which). The chain has TRBV7-2 and TRBJ2-7; D may correspond to TRBD1 or TRBD2 (6 bases each). The origin of this receptor is an adult woman who had mild COVID-19 (a few samples of this study predate the infection). Cell type and time point are not known. CDR3 region: CASSLAWGATYEQYF. The CDR3 DNA sequence: TGTGCCAGCAGCTTAGCGTGGGGGGCAACCTACGAGCAGTACTTC.